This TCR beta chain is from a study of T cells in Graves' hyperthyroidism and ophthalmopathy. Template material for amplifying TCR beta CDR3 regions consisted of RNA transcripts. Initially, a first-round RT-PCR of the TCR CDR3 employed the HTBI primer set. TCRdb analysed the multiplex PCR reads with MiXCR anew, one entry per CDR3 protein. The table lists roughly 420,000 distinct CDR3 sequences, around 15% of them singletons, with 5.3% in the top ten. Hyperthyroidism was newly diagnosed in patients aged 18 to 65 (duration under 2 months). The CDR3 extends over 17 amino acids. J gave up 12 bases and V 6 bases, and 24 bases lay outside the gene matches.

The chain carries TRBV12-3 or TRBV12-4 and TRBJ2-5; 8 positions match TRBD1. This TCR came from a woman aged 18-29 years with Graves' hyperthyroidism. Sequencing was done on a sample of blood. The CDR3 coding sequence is TGTGCCAGCAGCCTAGGACAGGGTCACCCCCCCCGGGGGCCCGAGTACTTC. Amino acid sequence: CASSLGQGHPPRGPEYF.